The 14 T cell receptor beta chains reported below all come from one sample, sequenced in a study of T cell changes during pregnancy in multiple sclerosis. TCRdb keeps only in-frame clones here, not all; method: immunoSEQ multiplex PCR. The sample carries roughly 57,000 clones, about 90% recorded once. The starting material was CD4+ T cells from peripheral blood mononuclear cells, obtained after pregnancy. The receptors come from a female donor with multiple sclerosis, enrolled in a pregnancy study.

The gene calls are TRBV9 and TRBJ1-2; 8 bases map to TRBD1. In germline, CDR1 is SGDLS, CDR2 YYNGEE. The CDR3 spans 14 residues. V dropped 2 bases and J dropped 4; count of bases not matched to a gene: 4. The CDR3 loop reads CASSVSGGIYGYTF. The CDR3 nucleotides read TGTGCCAGCAGCGTGTCAGGGGGCATCTATGGCTACACCTTC.

This chain connects TRBV7-2 to TRBJ1-2, with a possible D match to TRBD1 (6 bases). In germline, CDR1 is SGHTA, CDR2 FQGNSA. Trimming stripped 2 bases from V and 4 bases from J, with 17 bases between. The CDR3 extends over 16 amino acids. The CDR3 here is CASSLKAGAAGYGYTF. CDR3 DNA sequence: TGTGCCAGCAGCTTAAAAGCGGGGGCCGCAGGCTATGGCTACACCTTC. The variable domain in full, completed from reference TRBV7-2 and TRBJ1-2, reads GAGVSQSPSNKVTEKGKDVELRCDPISGHTALYWYRQSLGQGLEFLIYFQGNSAPDKSGLPSDRFSAERTGGSVSTLTIQRTQQEDSAVYLCASSLKAGAAGYGYTFGSGTRLTVV.

This chain links TRBV7-2 with TRBJ2-1; 9 nucleotides line up with TRBD2. The CDR3 totals 16 residues. V was pared by 0 bases and J by 4 bases, with 4 bases of the junction left unmatched. Germline V gene data show CDR1 as SGHTA and CDR2 as FQGNSA. In nucleotides, the CDR3 is TGTGCCAGCAGCTTAGCCAGCGGGGGGTTATACAATGAGCAGTTCTTC. As protein: CASSLASGGLYNEQFF.

This chain links TRBV5-1 with TRBJ1-1, with a tentative D call TRBD1 (5 bases). Germline CDR1 SGHRS, CDR2 YFSETQ. V was cut by 0 bases and J by 6 bases, with 12 bases left in between. The CDR3 is 14 amino acids. This chain's CDR3 is CASSLVAGPAEAFF. The CDR3, as DNA: TGCGCCAGCAGCTTGGTAGCGGGGCCCGCTGAAGCTTTCTTT.

The chain links TRBV13 to TRBJ1-6; D may be TRBD1 (5 bases). The V end lost 0 bases, the J end lost 7 bases, and 10 bases lay between the germline ends. CDR1 and CDR2 from the germline V gene are PRHDT and FYEKMQ (reference sequence). The CDR3 is 15 residues long. DNA for the CDR3: TGTGCCAGCAGCTTAGGTCCGGGGGTCAATTCACCCCTCCACTTT. This codes for CASSLGPGVNSPLHF.

V and J are TRBV6-5 and TRBJ1-2, with 8 nucleotides matching TRBD1. The trim removed 2 bases at V and 7 bases at J, leaving 12 bases unmatched. The germline V gene encodes CDR1 MNHEY and CDR2 SVGAGI. This CDR3 spans 16 amino acids. The CDR3 DNA is TGTGCCAGCAGTTACGTTGGACAGGGCCGAGTGAGTGGCTACACCTTC. Translating gives CASSYVGQGRVSGYTF.

The gene calls are TRBV18 and TRBJ1-4, with D possibly being TRBD1 (6 bases). Trimming cost V 4 bases and J 4 bases, with 13 bases left between them. From germline, CDR1 is KGHSH and CDR2 LQKENI. There are 15 residues in the CDR3. The CDR3 nucleotides are TGTGCCAGCTCACAGACAGGACATGATAATGAAAAACTGTTTTTT. Encoded protein: CASSQTGHDNEKLFF.

This chain uses TRBV11-2 with TRBJ2-7; 11 bases map to TRBD2. Unmatched junction bases numbered 3, after V lost 2 bases and J lost 6 bases. Germline-derived CDR1 and CDR2 are SGHAT and FQNNGV. This CDR3 is 14 amino acids long. This CDR3 is CASSLRTSGLEQYF. The CDR3 coding sequence is TGTGCCAGCAGCTTAAGGACTAGCGGGCTCGAGCAGTACTTC.

V is TRBV4-2 and J is TRBJ2-3; TRBD2 matches 7 bases. The germline gives CDR1 LGHNA, CDR2 YNFKEQ. The CDR3 runs to 16 residues. The ends lost 0 bases at V and 2 bases at J; junction bases unmatched: 5. The CDR3 nucleotides read TGTGCCAGCAGCCAAGATGGCGGGGGTACCACAGATACGCAGTATTTT. This sequence encodes CASSQDGGGTTDTQYF.

V gene TRBV21-1 combines with J gene TRBJ2-7; the D call of TRBD1 is as the table states it, not checked on the DNA. TRBV21-1 is annotated as a pseudogene. The CDR3 sequence is 17 residues long. The DNA for the CDR3 is TGTGCCAGCAGCAAATCCAACCGGGACAGGGGAAACTACGAGCAGTACTTC. It specifies CASSKSNRDRGNYEQYF.

This rearrangement joins TRBV19 to TRBJ1-3; 7 positions match TRBD1. J was trimmed by 3 bases and V by 4 bases; bases with no gene match: 9. CDR3 size: 16 residues. Germline CDR1 and CDR2: LNHDA and SQIVND (reference sequence). Here the CDR3 reads CASSSREGAYGNTIYF. In DNA form, the CDR3 reads TGTGCCAGTAGTAGCCGTGAGGGGGCTTATGGAAACACCATATATTTT.

This chain joins TRBV27 and TRBJ2-3, with D possibly being TRBD1 (5 bases). Germline CDR1 MNHEY, CDR2 SMNVEV (reference sequence). The CDR3 is made up of 15 amino acids. Trimming took 3 bases from V and 3 from J, leaving 13 bases between them. The CDR3 sequence: CASSLAGSFTDTQYF. DNA of the CDR3: TGTGCCAGCAGTTTGGCAGGGTCGTTTACAGATACGCAGTATTTT.

This chain joins TRBV9 and TRBJ2-7; D is unclear. The V gene lost 0 bases and the J gene lost 6 bases, with 13 bases spanning the gap. Germline CDR1 is SGDLS and CDR2 is YYNGEE. The CDR3 covers 14 residues. The CDR3 reads CASSVDGQLGEQYF. CDR3 sequence (DNA): TGTGCCAGCAGCGTAGATGGGCAACTGGGCGAGCAGTACTTC.

The rearrangement links TRBV5-1 to TRBJ1-1; D might be TRBD1 (6 bases). Trimming took 5 bases from V and 1 from J, leaving 15 bases between them. This CDR3 region has 15 residues. Germline CDR1 is SGHRS and CDR2 is YFSETQ. CDR3 DNA sequence: TGCGCCAGCAGTCCCCAGGGACATGCGAACACTGAAGCTTTCTTT. Residues: CASSPQGHANTEAFF.